These T cell receptor beta chains were read from a single sample in a study of blood T cells in healthy people across ages. Via MiXCR, TCRdb re-called the 5' RACE reads, giving one row per CDR3 protein. This table has around 670,000 distinct CDR3 sequences, approximately 30% appearing once. The sequenced material came from blood. The receptors here all came from a woman at least 80 years old in good health. The CDR3 runs from the conserved cysteine through the conserved F or W. Fields, in order: V gene, D gene, J gene, clone size, CDR3 protein, CDR3 DNA. D genes are given only for firm matches. A clone size is listed for some rows: how often the clone was seen (once, few, many), or a class if it is expanded.

v_call: TRBV2
d_call: TRBD2
j_call: TRBJ2-5
clone_size: few
cdr3_aa: CASSFRLAGGETQYF
cdr3_nt: TGTGCCAGCAGTTTCCGACTAGCGGGGGGAGAGACCCAGTACTTC

v_call: TRBV6-5
d_call: .
j_call: TRBJ1-2
clone_size: many
cdr3_aa: CASSYALTAGYTF
cdr3_nt: TGTGCCAGCAGTTACGCCTTGACAGCTGGCTACACCTTC

v_call: TRBV12-3/TRBV12-4
d_call: .
j_call: TRBJ1-1
clone_size: few
cdr3_aa: CASRRAELLNTEAFF
cdr3_nt: TGTGCCAGCCGCCGGGCAGAGCTTTTGAACACTGAAGCTTTCTTT

v_call: TRBV20-1
d_call: TRBD1
j_call: TRBJ2-3
clone_size: many
cdr3_aa: CSARDRGLRGTQYF
cdr3_nt: TGCAGTGCTAGAGATAGGGGGCTCCGGGGTACGCAGTATTTT

v_call: TRBV12-3/TRBV12-4
d_call: .
j_call: TRBJ2-3
clone_size: many
cdr3_aa: CASSLRTPNRADTQYF
cdr3_nt: TGTGCCAGCAGTTTACGGACTCCCAATAGAGCAGATACGCAGTATTTT

v_call: TRBV3-1
d_call: .
j_call: TRBJ1-1
clone_size: .
cdr3_aa: CASSPTAGDTEAFF
cdr3_nt: TGTGCCAGCAGCCCGACTGCCGGGGACACTGAAGCTTTCTTT

v_call: TRBV5-1
d_call: .
j_call: TRBJ1-1
clone_size: many
cdr3_aa: CASSPETDWGTEAFF
cdr3_nt: TGCGCCAGCAGCCCGGAGACAGATTGGGGCACTGAAGCTTTCTTT

v_call: TRBV6-2/TRBV6-3
d_call: .
j_call: TRBJ2-7
clone_size: many
cdr3_aa: CASSYFSGGRDEQYF
cdr3_nt: TGTGCCAGCAGTTACTTTTCCGGGGGCCGGGACGAGCAGTACTTC

v_call: TRBV11-2
d_call: .
j_call: TRBJ2-1
clone_size: few
cdr3_aa: CASSRQPANEQFF
cdr3_nt: TGTGCCAGCAGCCGCCAACCAGCGAATGAGCAGTTCTTC

v_call: TRBV27
d_call: TRBD1
j_call: TRBJ2-7
clone_size: many
cdr3_aa: CASRDNLGTGGHEQYF
cdr3_nt: TGTGCCAGCAGGGATAACCTCGGGACAGGGGGTCACGAGCAGTACTTC

v_call: TRBV4-1
d_call: .
j_call: TRBJ2-3
clone_size: .
cdr3_aa: CASRPDSATDTQYF
cdr3_nt: TGCGCCAGCAGACCGGACAGCGCCACAGATACGCAGTATTTT

v_call: TRBV6-2/TRBV6-3
d_call: TRBD1
j_call: TRBJ1-5
clone_size: few
cdr3_aa: CASNSNRGPRSNQPQHF
cdr3_nt: TGTGCCAGCAATAGTAACAGGGGCCCCCGAAGCAATCAGCCCCAGCATTTT

v_call: TRBV15
d_call: .
j_call: TRBJ2-5
clone_size: many
cdr3_aa: CATSRVGETQYF
cdr3_nt: TGTGCCACCAGCAGAGTGGGGGAGACCCAGTACTTC

v_call: TRBV6-1
d_call: .
j_call: TRBJ2-7
clone_size: .
cdr3_aa: CASSEIVSYEQYF
cdr3_nt: TGTGCCAGCAGTGAAATAGTATCCTACGAGCAGTACTTC

v_call: TRBV6-5
d_call: TRBD1
j_call: TRBJ1-4
clone_size: few
cdr3_aa: CASSRRTGANEKLFF
cdr3_nt: TGTGCCAGCAGTCGGCGGACAGGGGCTAATGAAAAACTGTTTTTT

v_call: TRBV12-3/TRBV12-4
d_call: TRBD1
j_call: TRBJ1-2
clone_size: many
cdr3_aa: CASLRQGSYGYTF
cdr3_nt: TGTGCCAGCTTACGACAGGGAAGCTATGGCTACACCTTC

v_call: TRBV20-1
d_call: .
j_call: TRBJ2-1
clone_size: many
cdr3_aa: CSATEWQDEQFF
cdr3_nt: TGCAGTGCTACCGAATGGCAAGATGAGCAGTTCTTC

v_call: TRBV5-1
d_call: .
j_call: TRBJ1-1
clone_size: few
cdr3_aa: CASSFEQGVNTEAFF
cdr3_nt: TGCGCCAGCAGCTTCGAACAGGGAGTGAACACTGAAGCTTTCTTT

v_call: TRBV6-1
d_call: TRBD2
j_call: TRBJ2-3
clone_size: many
cdr3_aa: CASSHRVGAGGNIDTQYF
cdr3_nt: TGTGCCAGCAGCCATCGGGTTGGAGCGGGGGGGAACATAGATACGCAGTATTTT

v_call: TRBV7-2
d_call: TRBD1
j_call: TRBJ2-5
clone_size: .
cdr3_aa: CASSWDRAYQETQYF
cdr3_nt: TGTGCCAGCAGCTGGGACAGGGCCTACCAAGAGACCCAGTACTTC

v_call: TRBV5-4
d_call: .
j_call: TRBJ1-5
clone_size: once
cdr3_aa: CASSLELGQNQPQHF
cdr3_nt: TGTGCCAGCAGCTTGGAGCTGGGGCAGAATCAGCCCCAGCATTTT

v_call: TRBV3-1
d_call: .
j_call: TRBJ2-3
clone_size: many
cdr3_aa: CASSIAAMDTQYF
cdr3_nt: TGTGCCAGCAGCATCGCTGCAATGGATACGCAGTATTTT

v_call: TRBV3-1
d_call: .
j_call: TRBJ2-5
clone_size: .
cdr3_aa: CASSQDGPGGGGAQYF
cdr3_nt: TGTGCCAGCAGCCAAGATGGCCCCGGGGGTGGTGGGGCCCAGTACTTC

v_call: TRBV5-6
d_call: .
j_call: TRBJ1-5
clone_size: many
cdr3_aa: CASSHWGGNQPQHF
cdr3_nt: TGTGCCAGCAGCCACTGGGGGGGCAATCAGCCCCAGCATTTT

v_call: TRBV5-1
d_call: TRBD1
j_call: TRBJ2-7
clone_size: .
cdr3_aa: CASSEGAGLNKEQYF
cdr3_nt: TGCGCCAGCAGCGAGGGGGCAGGGCTGAACAAGGAGCAGTACTTC